This TCR beta chain was recovered during a study of blood T cell repertoires in COVID-19. The study recruited people aged about 18 to 89 years across under 25 US areas. Some clones are missing from TCRdb's copy, which holds only in-frame ones; the method was immunoSEQ multiplex PCR. The sample has under 150,000 clones, roughly 80% seen once. Germline V gene lookup returns CDR1 SGDLS and CDR2 YYNGEE. The CDR3 totals 14 residues. With 1 base removed from V and 6 bases from J, the gap between germline ends came to 13 bases. This chain links TRBV9 with TRBJ1-1, with D perhaps TRBD1 (6 bases). Sequenced material: PBMCs or T cells enriched from blood (not recorded which). The sequence derives from a middle-aged woman who had recovered from COVID-19. The CDR3 loop reads CASSVSQGSAEAFF. DNA for the CDR3: TGTGCCAGCAGCGTAAGTCAGGGGTCCGCTGAAGCTTTCTTT.